Below are 13 T cell receptor beta chains sequenced from a single sample in a study of control samples from healthy donors and cancer patients. Sequenced by immunoSEQ multiplex PCR; TCRdb stores in-frame clones only, minus some. The top ten clones hold about 2.2% of a sample with some 130,000 clones, around 92% of them seen once. Specimen: blood. These receptor sequences come from a woman aged 45-59 years in good health.

The chain recombines TRBV5-1 with TRBJ2-2; maybe TRBD2 (5 bases). This CDR3 region has 13 residues. Germline V gives CDR1 SGHRS, CDR2 YFSETQ. V was pared by 5 bases and J by 6 bases, with 11 bases between. DNA for the CDR3: TGCGCCAGCAGTCGAACTAGGCCCGGGGAGCTGTTTTTT. It is translated as CASSRTRPGELFF.

The chain has TRBV4-2 and TRBJ1-5; the D is unclear. CDR1 is LGHNA and CDR2 is YNFKEQ in the germline V gene. The CDR3 has 13 amino acids. The V end lost 0 bases, the J end lost 3 bases, and 3 bases lay between the germline ends. The CDR3 protein is CASSQDLNQPQHF. In DNA form, the CDR3 reads TGTGCCAGCAGCCAAGACCTCAATCAGCCCCAGCATTTT.

The CDR3 region has the DNA TGCAGCGTTGGTGGAGCGACCTCACCCTATGGCTACACCTTC. Translating gives CSVGGATSPYGYTF. V is TRBV29-1 and J is TRBJ1-2; D ambiguous. Trimming stripped 4 bases from V and 4 bases from J, with 16 bases between. The CDR3 extends over 14 amino acids. Germline CDR1 and CDR2: SQVTM and ANQGSEA.

To note about this clone: One end of the junction does not line up with germline, which may come from a read error. The gene calls are TRBV7-7 and TRBJ2-2; TRBD2 might be the D (5 bases). The germline gives CDR1 SSHAT, CDR2 FNYEAQ (reference sequence). This CDR3 region has 13 residues. The CDR3 sequence: CASSWVRGGELFF. The CDR3 DNA sequence: TGTGCTAGCAGCTGGGTCCGGGGCGGGGAGCTGTTTTTT.

This clone came up a few times. V and J are TRBV28 and TRBJ2-3; either TRBD1 or TRBD2 may fit D (5 bases each). Germline V CDR1 and CDR2: MDHEN, SYDVKM. The ends were cut back, 5 bases at V and 0 bases at J, with 18 bases in the middle. The CDR3 has 17 residues. The CDR3: CASSQEDIRTSTDTQYF. CDR3 nucleotide sequence: TGTGCCAGCAGTCAGGAGGACATACGAACTAGCACAGATACGCAGTATTTT.

This clone was counted once. V gene TRBV10-3 combines with J gene TRBJ1-5; 7 nucleotides align to TRBD1. The CDR3 is made up of 13 amino acids. V was pared by 6 bases and J by 6 bases, with 5 bases of the junction left unmatched. Germline CDR1 ENHRY, CDR2 SYGVKD. The CDR3 loop is CAIRGTEPQPQHF. The CDR3 DNA follows: TGTGCCATCAGGGGGACAGAACCTCAGCCCCAGCATTTT.

The V gene is TRBV27, the J gene TRBJ2-1; tentative D call: TRBD2 (7 bases). Germline assignment: CDR1 MNHEY and CDR2 SMNVEV (reference sequence). The CDR3 extends over 13 amino acids. Trimming left V 6 bases short and J 9 bases short, with 15 bases between. This CDR3 is CASRRLGGGEQFF. In nucleotides, the CDR3 is TGTGCCAGCAGAAGACTAGGGGGGGGTGAGCAGTTCTTC.

The chain has TRBV3-1 (or the pseudogene TRBV3-2) and TRBJ2-7; TRBD2 matches 9 bases. CDR1 is LGHDT, CDR2 YNNKEL, per germline (reference sequence). V was clipped by 0 bases and J by 6 bases; unmatched bases: 9. The CDR3 is 16 amino acids. CDR3 sequence (DNA): TGTGCCAGCAGCCAAGATTCAGCGGGGGGAAGGAGCGAGCAGTACTTC. Translation: CASSQDSAGGRSEQYF.

This sequence joins TRBV4-2 and TRBJ1-3, with 10 bases identical to TRBD1. The CDR3 runs to 16 residues. J lost 0 bases, V lost 4 bases, and 3 bases had no gene match. In germline, CDR1 is LGHNA, CDR2 YNFKEQ. CDR3 bases: TGTGCCAGCAGCCGGGGACAGGGGAGCTCTGGAAACACCATATATTTT. It specifies CASSRGQGSSGNTIYF.

This clone was seen only once. The chain is built from TRBV2 and TRBJ2-7, with TRBD1 matching over 10 bases. Germline-derived CDR1 and CDR2 are SNHLY and FYNNEI. The CDR3 consists of 14 residues. After removal of 4 bases from V and 10 bases from J, the junction contained 10 bases not matched to a gene. The CDR3 region has the DNA TGTGCCAGCAGTGTTCTCAGTGGACAGGGGGAACAGTACTTC. Amino acid sequence: CASSVLSGQGEQYF.

V usage is TRBV5-1 and J usage is TRBJ2-7, with a tentative D call TRBD2 (6 bases). V was shortened by 3 bases and J by 5 bases, with 15 bases between the two germline ends. The CDR3 runs to 14 residues. Per germline, CDR1 SGHRS and CDR2 YFSETQ. CDR3 in amino acids: CASSWTAGFNEQYF. Written as DNA, the CDR3 is TGCGCCAGCAGCTGGACTGCGGGGTTCAACGAGCAGTACTTC.

There are a few counts of this clone. The chain is built from TRBV25-1 and TRBJ1-1, with TRBD1 matching over 8 bases. The CDR3 runs 17 residues. In germline, CDR1 is MGHDK, CDR2 SYGVNS. The junction had 14 bases not matched to a gene; V was cut back by 2 bases and J by 6 bases. CDR3 in amino acids: CASSEGRTGSVIAEAFF. In DNA, the CDR3 is TGTGCCAGCAGTGAAGGAAGGACAGGGAGCGTAATCGCTGAAGCTTTCTTT.

This clone was detected only a few times. DNA for the CDR3: TGTGCCAGCTCGGACACCGGGGAGCTGTTTTTT. Its protein is CASSDTGELFF. This chain links TRBV18 with TRBJ2-2, with D uncertain. The V gene lost 6 bases and the J gene lost 3 bases, with 2 bases spanning the gap. Germline V CDR1 and CDR2: KGHSH, LQKENI. The CDR3 covers 11 residues.